This record covers a single TCR beta chain. Its antigen has not been determined. Per-base qualities were not stored, and no clone one base away is much larger. For CDR1 and CDR2, the germline V gene (reference sequence) lists SEHNR and FQNEAQ. Germline trimming: 4 bases from V, 0 bases from J; junction bases outside gene matches: 2. Measured from the cysteine to the phenylalanine, the CDR3 is 14 residues long. Just CDR3 DNA is preserved here, 42 bases in frame from base 1. This entry belongs to a study of T cell responses to AZD1222 COVID-19 vaccine (dated by TCRdb to the early 2020s). For context, the study as a whole: Because spike-specific TCR depth and breadth did not differ between the two schedules, AZD1222 recipients who got a second dose at roughly 4 weeks were pooled with those who got a second dose at roughly 12 weeks. TCR sequencing was performed for 233 trial participants, of whom some 200 were given two doses of AZD1222 and around 26 were given two doses of MenACWY control vaccine. Trial participants were enrolled into age subgroups of 18-55, 56-69 and 70-plus years, which contained around 150, 29 and 61 TCR-sequenced participants, respectively. Broad study findings and their caveats: Only 5 to 7 AZD1222 recipients were SARS-CoV-2 seropositive at baseline, limiting conclusions about previously exposed vaccinees. Participants were mostly white British, with more females than males. The authors suggested clonal diversity may have been underestimated. Nearly half of unique spike-specific TCRs reportedly recognized epitopes outside regions mutated in the B.1.351 and B.1.1.7 variants. The 56-69-year group was small, and its depth increase did not reach significance, likely because of low power. After two AZD1222 doses, spike-specific TCR breadth and depth were significantly higher than at day 0 and than in MenACWY recipients. Vaccine-associated CD4 TCRs spanned the whole spike protein, with dominant responses in regions 160-218 and 743-854. Because no day 14 peak-response samples were available, repertoires were characterized only after the peak T cell response.

The CDR3 regions of human TCRbeta chains were subjected to immunosequencing. Per the original workflow: Repertoire TCRs were checked for matches against a reference library of SARS-CoV-2-specific TCRs that had been generated using the MIRA antigen-specificity platform. Breadth was defined as the fraction of unique TCRs that were SARS-CoV-2-associated, and depth was defined as the fraction of total T cells that were SARS-CoV-2-associated. Using the MIRA data, every spike-specific TCR was mapped to the spike region that the TCR reacted to and assigned to either a CD4 or a CD8 class. Log10-transformed breadth and depth values were compared by one-way ANOVA with Sidak's multiple comparisons tests. TCRdb obtained this table from immuneACCESS and retained in-frame rearrangements with V and J assigned. These tables miss some clones; where compared with another copy, unresolved V genes account for less than half of the shortfall, and the remainder is unexplained. The V and J calls and clone size were taken over from that table, and D and trimming were inferred from the DNA. This sample comprises tens of thousands of clones, roughly 91% of them detected only once. The ten largest clones represent around a fifth of the sample.

According to the study, the label for this sample's time point signals: baseline before first vaccination. Vaccinee samples were obtained from the UK trials COV001 and COV002, which included a single-blind randomized controlled phase 2/3 trial of AZD1222 (ChAdOx1 nCoV-19) in healthy adults. Trial participant PBMC samples were collected at day 0 and day 28 after the second dose for TCRbeta chain sequencing. The clonotype was recovered from an adult in good health. The V and J segments used are TRBV7-9 and TRBJ1-1; the junction holds 7 bases that match TRBD1. Here the sequenced sample was peripheral blood, taken on day 0 of AZD1222 vaccination. The DNA sequence follows: TGTGCCAGCAGCTCGACAGGGATGAACACTGAAGCTTTCTTT. This encodes CASSSTGMNTEAFF. This CDR3, with the reference TRBV7-9 and TRBJ1-1 proteins standing in past its ends, gives the full variable domain DTGVSQNPRHKITKRGQNVTFRCDPISEHNRLYWYRQTLGQGPEFLTYFQNEAQLEKSRLLSDRFSAERPKGSFSTLEIQRTEQGDSAMYLCASSSTGMNTEAFFGQGTRLTVV.